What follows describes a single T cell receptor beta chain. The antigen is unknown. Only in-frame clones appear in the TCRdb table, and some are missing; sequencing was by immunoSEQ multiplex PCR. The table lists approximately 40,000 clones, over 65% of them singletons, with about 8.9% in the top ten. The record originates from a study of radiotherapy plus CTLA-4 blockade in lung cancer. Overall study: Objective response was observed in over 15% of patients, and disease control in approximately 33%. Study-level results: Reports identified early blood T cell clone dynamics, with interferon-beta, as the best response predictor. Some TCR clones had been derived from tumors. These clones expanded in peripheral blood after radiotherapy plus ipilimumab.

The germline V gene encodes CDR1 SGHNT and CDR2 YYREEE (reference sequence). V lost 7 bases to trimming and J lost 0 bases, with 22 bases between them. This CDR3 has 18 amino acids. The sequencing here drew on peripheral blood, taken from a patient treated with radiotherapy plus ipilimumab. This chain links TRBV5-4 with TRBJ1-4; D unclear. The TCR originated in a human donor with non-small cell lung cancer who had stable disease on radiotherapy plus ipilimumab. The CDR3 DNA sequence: TGTGCCAGCCAAATTGGCCCGGGCAGACACGCAACTAATGAAAAACTGTTTTTT. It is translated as CASQIGPGRHATNEKLFF.